One T cell receptor (beta chain) is described in this entry. Its antigen is not known. Researchers ran the PCR with 60 Vbeta and 13 Jbeta primers. Measured with immunoSEQ multiplex PCR; TCRdb has only the in-frame clones, and not every one. The sample has about 160,000 clones, roughly 80% seen once. V was pared by 3 bases and J by 2 bases, with 6 bases of the junction left unmatched. There are 16 residues in the CDR3. CDR1 KGHSH and CDR2 LQKENI come from the germline V gene. This entry is derived from a study of cytomegalovirus exposure and HLA in healthy donors. Study observations and caveats: Testing in vitro showed a few CMV-associated chains specific for CMV antigens. When analyzed later, a missense DCLRE1C variant was found to be linked to TCR beta V- and J-gene trimming. Exclusion as indistinguishable affected some V segments, including TRBV6-2 and TRBV6-3. Most observed TCR sequences were rare, whereas some public TCRs were detected in many donors.

The sequencing sample was made of PBMCs. The chain recombines TRBV18 with TRBJ2-4; 8 positions match TRBD2. This clonotype was obtained from a man aged 18 to 29 in good health and CMV-seropositive. CDR3 nucleotide sequence: TGTGCCAGCTCACCTCTCAGCGGGAGTTCCAAAAACATTCAGTACTTC. Its translation: CASSPLSGSSKNIQYF.